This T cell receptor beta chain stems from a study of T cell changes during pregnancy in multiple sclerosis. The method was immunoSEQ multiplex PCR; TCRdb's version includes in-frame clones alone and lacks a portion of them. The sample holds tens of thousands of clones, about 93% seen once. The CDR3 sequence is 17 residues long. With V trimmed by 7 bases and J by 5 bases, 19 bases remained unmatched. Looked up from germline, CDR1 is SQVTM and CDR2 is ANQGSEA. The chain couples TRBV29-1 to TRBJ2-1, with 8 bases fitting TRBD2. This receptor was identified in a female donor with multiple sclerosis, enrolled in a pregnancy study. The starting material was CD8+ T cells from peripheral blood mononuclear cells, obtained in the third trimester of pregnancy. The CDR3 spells CSAETGLLKGLDNEQFF. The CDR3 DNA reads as TGCAGCGCAGAGACAGGCTTATTAAAGGGACTAGACAATGAGCAGTTCTTC.